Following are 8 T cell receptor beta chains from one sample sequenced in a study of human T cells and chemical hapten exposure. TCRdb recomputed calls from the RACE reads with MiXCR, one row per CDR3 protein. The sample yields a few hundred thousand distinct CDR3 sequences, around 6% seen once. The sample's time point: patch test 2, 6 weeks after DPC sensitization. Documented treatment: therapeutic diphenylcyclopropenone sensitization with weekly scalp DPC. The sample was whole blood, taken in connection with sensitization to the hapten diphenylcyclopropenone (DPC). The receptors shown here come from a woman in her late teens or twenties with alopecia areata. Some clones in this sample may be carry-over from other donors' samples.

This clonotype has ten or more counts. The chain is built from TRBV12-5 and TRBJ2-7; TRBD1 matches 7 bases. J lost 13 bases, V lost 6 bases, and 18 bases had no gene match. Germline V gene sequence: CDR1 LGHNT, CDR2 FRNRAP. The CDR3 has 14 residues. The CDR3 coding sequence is TGTGCTAGTGGCGGTACAGGGGTCTACGGAGAGTCATACTTC. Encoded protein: CASGGTGVYGESYF.

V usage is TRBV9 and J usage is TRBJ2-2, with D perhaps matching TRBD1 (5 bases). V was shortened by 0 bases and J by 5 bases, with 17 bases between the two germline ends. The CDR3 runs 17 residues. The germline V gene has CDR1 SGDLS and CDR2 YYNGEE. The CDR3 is CASSVGWGTTGTGELFF. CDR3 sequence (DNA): TGTGCCAGCAGCGTAGGTTGGGGCACTACCGGGACCGGGGAGCTGTTTTTT.

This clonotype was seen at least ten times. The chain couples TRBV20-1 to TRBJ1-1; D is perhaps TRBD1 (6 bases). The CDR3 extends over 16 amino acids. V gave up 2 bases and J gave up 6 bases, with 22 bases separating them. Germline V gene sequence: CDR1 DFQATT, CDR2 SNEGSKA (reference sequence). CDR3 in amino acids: CSARSPSGGRMAEAFF. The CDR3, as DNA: TGCAGTGCTAGATCCCCCAGCGGGGGGCGGATGGCTGAAGCTTTCTTT.

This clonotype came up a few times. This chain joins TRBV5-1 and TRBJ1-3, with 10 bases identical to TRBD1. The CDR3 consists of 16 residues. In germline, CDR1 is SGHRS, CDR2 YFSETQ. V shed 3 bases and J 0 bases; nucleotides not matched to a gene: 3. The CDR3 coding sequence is TGCGCCAGCAGCTGGGGACAGGGGAGCTCTGGAAACACCATATATTTT. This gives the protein CASSWGQGSSGNTIYF.

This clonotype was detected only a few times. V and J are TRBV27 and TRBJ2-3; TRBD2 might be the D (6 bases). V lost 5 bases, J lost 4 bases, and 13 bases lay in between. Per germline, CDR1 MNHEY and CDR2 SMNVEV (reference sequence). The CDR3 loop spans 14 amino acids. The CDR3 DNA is TGTGCCAGCAGTCTCGGACTAACCCCAGATACGCAGTATTTT. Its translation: CASSLGLTPDTQYF.

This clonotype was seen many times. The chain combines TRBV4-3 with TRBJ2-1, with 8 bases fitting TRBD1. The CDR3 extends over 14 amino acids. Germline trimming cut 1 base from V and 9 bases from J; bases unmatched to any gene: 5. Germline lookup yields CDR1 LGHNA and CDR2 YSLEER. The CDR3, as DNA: TGCGCCAGCAGCCAAGGGAACAGGGGGTCTGAGCAGTTCTTC. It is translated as CASSQGNRGSEQFF.

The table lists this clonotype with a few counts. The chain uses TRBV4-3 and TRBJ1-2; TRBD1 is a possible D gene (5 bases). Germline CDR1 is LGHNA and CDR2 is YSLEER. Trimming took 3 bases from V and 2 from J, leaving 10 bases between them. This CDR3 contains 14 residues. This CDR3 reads CASSQAGHNYGYTF. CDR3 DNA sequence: TGCGCCAGCAGCCAGGCAGGGCACAACTATGGCTACACCTTC.

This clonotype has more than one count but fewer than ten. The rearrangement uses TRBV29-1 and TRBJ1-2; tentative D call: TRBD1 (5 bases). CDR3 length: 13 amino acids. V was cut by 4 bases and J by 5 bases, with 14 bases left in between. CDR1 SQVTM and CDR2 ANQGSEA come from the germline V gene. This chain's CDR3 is CSVGGTAGYGYTF. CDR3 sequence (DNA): TGCAGCGTTGGTGGGACCGCAGGGTATGGCTACACCTTC.